This T cell receptor beta chain was documented in a study of response to subunit inactivated influenza vaccine. Study-wide points: Authors suggested seasonal influenza vaccinations each recruit few new T cells.

MiXCR was run by TCRdb on the RT-PCR reads, yielding one entry per CDR3 protein. Here the sample spans some 500,000 distinct CDR3 sequences, about 25% being singletons. For this clonotype: Its specificity is not known.

The germline V gene has CDR1 LGHDT and CDR2 YNNKEL (reference sequence). J gave up 5 bases and V 3 bases, and 2 bases lay outside the gene matches. This CDR3 has 14 amino acids. The sample here was CD4+ T cells sorted from PBMCs, taken 5 days after vaccination. This TCR came from a man aged 50 to 60 who received an inactivated influenza vaccine. V gene TRBV3-1 combines with J gene TRBJ2-5; 11 nucleotides match TRBD2. CDR3 DNA: TGTGCCAGCAGCCAGGGACTAGCGGTCGAGACCCAGTACTTC. Its translation: CASSQGLAVETQYF.